This TCR beta chain was obtained from a study of T cell changes during pregnancy in multiple sclerosis. Assay used: immunoSEQ multiplex PCR; TCRdb lists only in-frame clones, some missing. The sample carries fewer than 75,000 clones, about 91% recorded once. This CDR3 comprises 14 residues. Germline V gene data show CDR1 as SGHTA and CDR2 as FQGTGA. V lost 0 bases and J 0 bases, leaving 5 bases between the germline ends. The sample here was peripheral blood, taken after pregnancy. The clonotype originates from a female donor in good health, enrolled as a control in a pregnancy study. The gene calls are TRBV7-3 and TRBJ2-5; no definite D call. The CDR3 DNA reads TGTGCCAGCAGCTTAACGGCCAACCAAGAGACCCAGTACTTC. It encodes CASSLTANQETQYF. Full variable domain (rest looked up from reference TRBV7-3 and TRBJ2-5): GAGVSQTPSNKVTEKGKYVELRCDPISGHTALYWYRQSLGQGPEFLIYFQGTGAADDSGLPNDRFFAVRPEGSVSTLKIQRTERGDSAVYLCASSLTANQETQYFGPGTRLLVL.